One sample yielded the 2 T cell receptor beta chains listed below, sequenced in a study of vaccination and CD4 T cells after COVID-19. The Oncomine TCR Beta short-read assay sequenced DNA from cultured CD4+ T cells. Each CDR3 protein gets one entry after TCRdb re-called the PCR reads with MiXCR. The sample yields approximately 21,000 distinct CDR3 sequences, roughly three fifths seen once. No antigen has been identified for these receptors. Treatment denoted: roughly ten-day PBMC culture with coronavirus spike peptide pools or control peptides (ViraFEST assay). This specimen was CD4+ T cells from blood, cultured in vitro, taken after SARS-CoV-2 vaccination. Every receptor here comes from a human donor who received a COVID-19 vaccine.

Only a few counts were recorded for this clonotype. The CDR3 sequence: CASSLGLAGPGGTQYF. In DNA form, the CDR3 reads TGTGCCAGCAGCTTAGGGCTAGCGGGGCCCGGGGGGACCCAGTACTTC. This rearrangement joins TRBV7-6 to TRBJ2-5; 9 bases align to TRBD2. CDR3 length equals 16 residues. Trimming took 1 base from V and 7 from J; bases not matched to a gene: 10. From germline, CDR1 is SGHVS and CDR2 FNYEAQ.

The V and J genes are TRBV6-1 and TRBJ2-3; no reliable D call. Trimming left V 5 bases short and J 1 base short, with 10 bases between. The CDR3 runs 14 residues. Germline CDR1 and CDR2: MNHNS and SASEGT. The CDR3 DNA sequence: TGTGCCAGCAGTCCACGTTGGGGCACAGATACGCAGTATTTT. Its protein is CASSPRWGTDTQYF.